This T cell receptor (beta chain) emerged from a study of blood T cell repertoires in COVID-19. Turning to the study itself: T cells, B-cell-depleted T cells, or PBMCs supplied cDNA or gDNA.

As originally analysed: Reference gene primer amplification gave estimated nucleated cell counts. Using immunoSEQ multiplex PCR, the repertoire was profiled, and TCRdb retains in-frame clones only, with some absent. V and J calls and clone size are copied from that table; D and trimming were computed from the DNA. The table shows roughly 310,000 clones, with about nine tenths occurring only once. Losses at the gene ends were 5 bases for V and 5 bases for J; bases not matched to a gene: 9. Germline loops: CDR1 MNHNY, CDR2 SVGAGI (reference sequence). This CDR3 contains 16 residues. The chain has TRBV6-6 and TRBJ2-1; 10 bases map to TRBD2. This TCR was recovered from a woman aged 30 to 39 with COVID-19, enrolled during active disease. Input material: peripheral blood. In DNA form, the CDR3 reads TGTGCCAGCAGTCGAACCGGGACTAGCGTCAACAATGAGCAGTTCTTC. It encodes CASSRTGTSVNNEQFF.